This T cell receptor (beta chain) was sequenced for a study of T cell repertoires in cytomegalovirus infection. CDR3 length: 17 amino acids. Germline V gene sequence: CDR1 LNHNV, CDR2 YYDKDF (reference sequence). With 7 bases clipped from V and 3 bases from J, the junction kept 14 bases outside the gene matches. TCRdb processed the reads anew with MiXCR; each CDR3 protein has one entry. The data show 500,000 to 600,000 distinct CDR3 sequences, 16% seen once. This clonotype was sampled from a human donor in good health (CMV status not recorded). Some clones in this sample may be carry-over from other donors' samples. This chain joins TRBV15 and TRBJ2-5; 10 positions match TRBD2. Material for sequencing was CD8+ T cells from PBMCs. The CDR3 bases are TGTGCCACCAACACCTGGACTAGCGGACGCCCAGAAGAGACCCAGTACTTC. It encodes CATNTWTSGRPEETQYF.